Shown below are 28 T cell receptor beta chains from a single sample sequenced in a study of identical twins. In TCRdb, the 5' RACE reads were re-called with MiXCR into one record per CDR3 protein. The table has around 530,000 distinct CDR3 sequences, around 15% seen once; the top ten hold 0.44%. The data were also submitted as part of a second study, on yellow fever vaccine responses in identical twins.

Sequenced material: CD4+ T cells sorted from blood. The source of these receptors is a woman aged 18-35 years in good health.

A few counts support this clonotype. V is TRBV20-1 and J is TRBJ2-3, with 7 bases identical to TRBD2. V was clipped by 0 bases and J by 5 bases; unmatched bases: 8. Per the germline V gene, CDR1 is DFQATT and CDR2 is SNEGSKA (reference sequence). The CDR3 sequence is 15 residues long. The CDR3 DNA sequence: TGCAGTGCTAGAGATTGGGGGGGGAGAATAGATACGCAGTATTTT. Its translation: CSARDWGGRIDTQYF.

This chain joins TRBV15 and TRBJ2-2; D remains ambiguous. V shed 0 bases and J shed 0 bases, with 8 bases lying between them. The CDR3 runs 16 residues. CDR1 LNHNV and CDR2 YYDKDF come from the germline V gene (reference sequence). Here the CDR3 reads CATSRDIGTNTGELFF. In DNA, the CDR3 is TGTGCCACCAGCAGAGATATAGGAACGAACACCGGGGAGCTGTTTTTT.

This chain links TRBV4-1 with TRBJ1-2; tentatively, D is TRBD1 (5 bases). The CDR3 is 14 amino acids. The V gene's germline CDR1 is MGHRA and CDR2 YSYEKL. V shed 0 bases and J shed 3 bases, with 8 bases lying between them. CDR3 DNA: TGCGCCAGCAGCCAAGAAGGGGTAGACTATGGCTACACCTTC. Translated: CASSQEGVDYGYTF.

This chain uses TRBV6-5 with TRBJ1-1; D may be TRBD1 (6 bases). V dropped 2 bases and J dropped 6 bases, with 13 bases sitting between them. Per germline, CDR1 MNHEY and CDR2 SVGAGI. The CDR3 is 14 amino acids. The CDR3 coding sequence is TGTGCCAGCAGTTACAAGTTAGGGGGGGCTGAAGCTTTCTTT. Protein product: CASSYKLGGAEAFF.

This chain links TRBV6-1 with TRBJ2-1; 7 positions agree with TRBD1. The CDR3 runs to 16 residues. Trimming removed 4 bases from V and 4 bases from J; junction bases left unmatched: 10. Per the germline V gene, CDR1 is MNHNS and CDR2 is SASEGT. The CDR3 nucleotides are TGTGCCAGCAGTGGGCTACAGGGGAGTAGTTACAATGAGCAGTTCTTC. It translates to CASSGLQGSSYNEQFF.

The CDR3, as DNA: TGTGCCAGCAGTCCTAGCGGGAGGGCCACAGATACGCAGTATTTT. As protein: CASSPSGRATDTQYF. The rearrangement joins TRBV6-2 or TRBV6-3 to TRBJ2-3; 12 nucleotides line up with TRBD2. Trimming at V came to 5 bases and at J to 2 bases, leaving 2 bases not matched to a gene. CDR1 and CDR2 from the germline V gene are MNHEY and SVGEGT. This CDR3 region has 15 residues.

The chain links TRBV4-2 to TRBJ2-1, with D tentatively TRBD1 (5 bases). The CDR3 extends over 14 amino acids. Trimming stripped 4 bases from V and 3 bases from J, with 10 bases between. The germline V gene encodes CDR1 LGHNA and CDR2 YNFKEQ. For the CDR3, the DNA is TGTGCCAGCAGCCCAACGACAGACTACAATGAGCAGTTCTTC. Translation: CASSPTTDYNEQFF.

This clonotype was seen only a few times. For the CDR3, the DNA is TGTGCCACCAGTGAGATAGCAGCAGATACGCAGTATTTT. It encodes CATSEIAADTQYF. The rearrangement uses TRBV24-1 and TRBJ2-3, with D hard to call. CDR1 is KGHDR, CDR2 SFDVKD, per germline. Deletions cut 4 bases from V and 4 bases from J, with 8 bases between. The CDR3 spans 13 residues.

In its sample, this clonotype was seen a few times. CDR3: CASSFLGAGGPGETQYF. The CDR3 DNA sequence: TGTGCCAGCAGCTTCTTGGGAGCGGGAGGGCCGGGGGAGACCCAGTACTTC. V and J are TRBV11-3 and TRBJ2-5; the match to TRBD2 covers 10 bases. Germline V lookup: CDR1 SGHNT, CDR2 YENEEA. J lost 5 bases, V lost 3 bases, and 12 bases had no gene match. This CDR3 spans 17 amino acids.

This clonotype was observed a handful of times. The J gene is TRBJ2-1, the V gene TRBV5-1; 12 nucleotides agree with TRBD1. The trim removed 3 bases at V and 3 bases at J, leaving 4 bases unmatched. Germline V gives CDR1 SGHRS, CDR2 YFSETQ. The CDR3 runs to 16 residues. The CDR3 bases are TGCGCCAGCAGCTGGGGACAGGGGGCCAACTACAATGAGCAGTTCTTC. Amino acid sequence: CASSWGQGANYNEQFF.

This clonotype was picked up a small number of times. The J gene is TRBJ2-2, the V gene TRBV14; no clear D gene. V lost 8 bases and J lost 3, with 19 bases in between. There are 16 residues in the CDR3. CDR1 SGHDN and CDR2 FVKESK come from the germline V gene. CDR3 bases: TGTGCCAGCTACTTAGGCCGGGTTTTCGACACCGGGGAGCTGTTTTTT. As protein: CASYLGRVFDTGELFF.

The genes are TRBV11-2 and TRBJ2-2; 9 bases are a match to TRBD1. The trim removed 2 bases at V and 6 bases at J, leaving 4 bases unmatched. This CDR3 is 15 amino acids long. The germline V gene has CDR1 SGHAT and CDR2 FQNNGV. The CDR3 DNA reads as TGTGCCAGCAGCTTAAACAGGGGGCTGTCCGGGGAGCTGTTTTTT. It is translated as CASSLNRGLSGELFF. Full variable domain (outside the CDR3, taken from reference TRBV11-2 and TRBJ2-2): EAGVAQSPRYKIIEKRQSVAFWCNPISGHATLYWYQQILGQGPKLLIQFQNNGVVDDSQLPKDRFSAERLKGVDSTLKIQPAKLEDSAVYLCASSLNRGLSGELFFGEGSRLTVL.

The rearrangement joins TRBV13 to TRBJ2-5; 10 bases fit TRBD1. J was trimmed by 4 bases and V by 3 bases; bases with no gene match: 8. Germline CDR1 is PRHDT and CDR2 is FYEKMQ (reference sequence). The CDR3 is 16 amino acids. DNA for the CDR3: TGTGCCAGCAGCTTGGTGACAGGGGGCGGTGGAGAGACCCAGTACTTC. Its protein is CASSLVTGGGGETQYF.

The gene calls are TRBV12-3 or TRBV12-4 and TRBJ2-1; D might be TRBD2 (5 bases). Trimming pared 3 bases from V and 16 bases from J, leaving 13 bases between. The CDR3 sequence is 11 residues long. The chain's CDR3 is CASSLVGDLFF. CDR3 bases: TGTGCCAGCAGTTTGGTCGGGGATCTCTTCTTC.

The chain carries TRBV7-8 and TRBJ2-5; D possibly corresponds to TRBD1 (5 bases). The CDR3 runs to 15 residues. V shed 0 bases and J shed 9 bases, with 17 bases lying between them. In germline, CDR1 is SGHVS, CDR2 FQNEAQ. CDR3 in amino acids: CASSLAWTTKGSQYF. CDR3 DNA sequence: TGTGCCAGCAGCTTAGCGTGGACAACAAAGGGGTCCCAGTACTTC.

This sequence joins TRBV5-1 and TRBJ2-3, with unresolved D. The V and J ends lost 0 bases and 0 bases respectively, with 11 bases between them. The CDR3 runs 16 residues. Germline CDR1 and CDR2: SGHRS and YFSETQ. CDR3 sequence: CASSLVGSSSTDTQYF. The CDR3 nucleotides read TGCGCCAGCAGCTTGGTAGGATCTTCTAGCACAGATACGCAGTATTTT.

The chain links TRBV27 to TRBJ2-7, with D perhaps matching TRBD1 (6 bases). The CDR3 has 15 amino acids. Germline CDR1 reads MNHEY; CDR2 reads SMNVEV (reference sequence). Between the trimmed V and J ends, which lost 5 bases and 4 bases, there was a span of 18 bases. The CDR3 DNA follows: TGTGCCAGCAGTCCCATTATTCAGGGGCGATACGAGCAGTACTTC. This translates into CASSPIIQGRYEQYF.

This clonotype has a handful of counts. The rearrangement links TRBV6-1 to TRBJ2-5; 9 nucleotides line up with TRBD1. Germline V CDR1 and CDR2: MNHNS, SASEGT. V gave up 7 bases and J gave up 4 bases; unmatched junction bases: 10. CDR3 length: 15 residues. The CDR3 sequence is CASKTNTGGGETQYF. The CDR3 nucleotides read TGTGCCAGCAAGACGAACACAGGGGGCGGAGAGACCCAGTACTTC.

This clonotype was detected a few times. V gene TRBV12-3 or TRBV12-4 combines with J gene TRBJ1-1; a possible D gene is TRBD1 (5 bases). Trimming cost V 7 bases and J 10 bases, with 16 bases left between them. CDR3 length: 12 amino acids. CDR3 sequence: CASTTHGRAAFF. The CDR3 region has the DNA TGTGCCAGCACCACACACGGCAGGGCAGCTTTCTTT.

This clonotype was counted only a few times. The chain has TRBV5-1 and TRBJ2-3; D remains unclear. The CDR3 is 14 residues long. Germline CDR1 SGHRS, CDR2 YFSETQ. V lost 3 bases and J 2 bases, leaving 10 bases between the germline ends. CDR3 region: CASSYTDDTDTQYF. For the CDR3, the DNA is TGCGCCAGCAGCTACACGGACGACACAGATACGCAGTATTTT.

This clonotype occurred a few times. The rearrangement uses TRBV24-1 and TRBJ1-5; possible D gene TRBD1, 5 bases. Germline V lookup: CDR1 KGHDR, CDR2 SFDVKD. The CDR3 runs to 16 residues. The V gene lost 5 bases and the J gene lost 3 bases, with 16 bases spanning the gap. This chain's CDR3 is CATSGSDPGTNQPQHF. In DNA, the CDR3 is TGTGCCACCAGTGGTTCAGACCCGGGGACCAATCAGCCCCAGCATTTT.

There are a few counts of this clonotype. This sequence joins TRBV10-3 and TRBJ1-1; unclear D gene. Germline V gene data show CDR1 as ENHRY and CDR2 as SYGVKD. The CDR3 consists of 12 residues. V lost 0 bases, J lost 10 bases, and 9 bases lay in between. The CDR3 here is CAISESGQRAFF. The CDR3 region has the DNA TGTGCCATCAGTGAGTCAGGGCAGAGAGCTTTCTTT.

In its sample, this clonotype was seen many times. V gene TRBV5-5 combines with J gene TRBJ2-5, with D perhaps matching TRBD1 (6 bases). This CDR3 is built from 15 residues. V lost 0 bases and J 0 bases, leaving 9 bases between the germline ends. CDR1 is SGHKS, CDR2 YYEKEE, per germline (reference sequence). The CDR3: CASSLGTADQETQYF. The CDR3 coding sequence is TGTGCCAGCAGCTTGGGGACAGCCGACCAAGAGACCCAGTACTTC.

This clonotype was detected only a few times. J is TRBJ1-4 and V is TRBV4-1, with D possibly being TRBD1 (6 bases). Trimming stripped 4 bases from V and 0 bases from J, with 12 bases between. This CDR3 region has 16 residues. Germline lookup yields CDR1 MGHRA and CDR2 YSYEKL. CDR3 loop: CASSLGTRATNEKLFF. CDR3 in DNA: TGCGCCAGCAGCCTAGGGACACGCGCAACTAATGAAAAACTGTTTTTT.

There are a few counts of this clonotype. This chain uses TRBV6-1 with TRBJ1-1; D remains unclear. The length of the CDR3 is 14 residues. Germline V gene lookup returns CDR1 MNHNS and CDR2 SASEGT. Trimming pared 6 bases from V and 0 bases from J, leaving 11 bases between. The CDR3 nucleotides read TGTGCCAGCAGCCCTGAAAGAGTGAACACTGAAGCTTTCTTT. It is translated as CASSPERVNTEAFF.

This clonotype was seen a handful of times. V and J are TRBV2 and TRBJ1-5; D is unresolved. V was trimmed by 4 bases and J by 2 bases, leaving 12 bases between them. Germline CDR1 and CDR2: SNHLY and FYNNEI. This CDR3 region has 15 residues. The CDR3 DNA reads TGTGCCAGCAGTGGGACGGCTAGGGGCAATCAGCCCCAGCATTTT. Encoded protein: CASSGTARGNQPQHF.

This chain uses TRBV5-1 with TRBJ2-3; perhaps TRBD2 as D (7 bases). The germline gives CDR1 SGHRS, CDR2 YFSETQ. V gave up 6 bases and J gave up 3 bases, with 17 bases separating them. The CDR3 is 15 amino acids. The CDR3 DNA sequence: TGCGCCAGCACTTGGACGGGGGGCCCAACAGATACGCAGTATTTT. Translated, it gives CASTWTGGPTDTQYF. Using reference TRBV5-1 and TRBJ2-3 for the parts outside the CDR3, the full variable domain is KAGVTQTPRYLIKTRGQQVTLSCSPISGHRSVSWYQQTPGQGLQFLFEYFSETQRNKGNFPGRFSGRQFSNSRSEMNVSTLELGDSALYLCASTWTGGPTDTQYFGPGTRLTVL.

This clonotype was seen a few times. The chain combines TRBV4-1 with TRBJ1-5; possible D gene TRBD1, 6 bases. The CDR3 extends over 13 amino acids. Trimming left V 6 bases short and J 6 bases short, with 12 bases between. Germline CDR1 and CDR2: MGHRA and YSYEKL. In nucleotides, the CDR3 is TGCGCCAGCAGTGGGGGCCGGAGTCAGCCCCAGCATTTT. This codes for CASSGGRSQPQHF.